What follows describes a single TCR beta chain. The antigen remains unidentified. TCR beta CDR3 regions were amplified from RNA. RT-PCR in the first round (using the HTBI primer set) targeted the TCR CDR3. MiXCR, run by TCRdb on the multiplex PCR reads, gives a single entry per CDR3 protein. The sample carries a few hundred thousand distinct CDR3 sequences, about a sixth recorded once. Germline loops: CDR1 SGHKS, CDR2 YYEKEE (reference sequence). Trimming cost V 1 base and J 1 base, with 10 bases left between them. This CDR3 is 15 amino acids long. This sample is drawn from a study of T cells in Graves' hyperthyroidism and ophthalmopathy. Patients showing uncontrolled infection, other autoimmune disease, pregnancy or lactation were ineligible. Fresh peripheral blood, 9.5 to 10 ml of it, supplied the PBMCs. Broader study findings: A model of 13 V-J features distinguished ophthalmopathy from stable hyperthyroidism. Blood samples included most of the expanded thyroid clonotypes exceeding 0.001.

The source is a woman between 40 and 55 years old with Graves' ophthalmopathy. The chain has TRBV5-5 and TRBJ2-3, with D perhaps TRBD2 (6 bases). The sequencing input was blood. The CDR3, as DNA: TGTGCCAGCAGCTTGACTGGGGAGGGCACAGATACGCAGTATTTT. It translates to CASSLTGEGTDTQYF.